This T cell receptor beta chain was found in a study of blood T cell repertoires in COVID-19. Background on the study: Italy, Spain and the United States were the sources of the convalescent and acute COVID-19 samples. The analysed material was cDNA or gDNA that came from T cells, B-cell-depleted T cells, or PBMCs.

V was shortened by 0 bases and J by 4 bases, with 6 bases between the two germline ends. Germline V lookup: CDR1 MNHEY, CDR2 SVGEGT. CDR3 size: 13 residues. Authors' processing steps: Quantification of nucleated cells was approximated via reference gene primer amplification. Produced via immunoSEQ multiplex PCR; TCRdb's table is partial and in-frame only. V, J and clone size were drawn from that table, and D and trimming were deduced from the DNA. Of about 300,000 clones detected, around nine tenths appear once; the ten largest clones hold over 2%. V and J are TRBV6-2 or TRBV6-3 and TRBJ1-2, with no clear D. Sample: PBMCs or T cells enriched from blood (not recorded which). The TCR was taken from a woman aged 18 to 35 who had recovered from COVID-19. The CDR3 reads CASSYSMAYGYTF. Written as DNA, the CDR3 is TGTGCCAGCAGTTACTCGATGGCCTATGGCTACACCTTC.